This T cell receptor (beta chain) was profiled in a study of cytomegalovirus exposure and HLA in healthy donors (dated by TCRdb to 2015 to 2018). Notes on the research overall: In an earlier analysis of roughly 500 of the donors, 250 to 300 Gb of sequence data and about 110 million unique TCR beta sequences from roughly 190 million T cells were reported. A later analysis re-examined previously published TCR beta repertoires from 610 or so donors and added high-resolution HLA genotyping to investigate patterns of TCR occurrence. Four to six DR-DQ haplotypes were handled as single units for association and clustering, since linkage in the cohort was strong. A later genetic analysis used genome-wide SNP genotypes for about 65% of the 666 donors, treating that subset as a discovery cohort. An earlier analysis of 587 of the donors used high-throughput TCR beta sequencing to judge whether each TCR beta V gene segment behaved as functional or pseudogenic. An early release covering 500 to 750 HLA-typed donors comprised approximately 290 gigabases of sequencing data and 85 million to 100 million unique TCR sequences. HLA typing included class I and class II loci at four-digit resolution. Besides the first cohort of roughly 700 subjects, a separate validation cohort made up of 120 or so different subjects was used. The study was designed to test whether signatures of past pathogen exposure could be identified by cataloging public T cell receptors. Alongside the repertoire data, information on donor age, sex, ethnicity and CMV serostatus was compiled. Among roughly 370 genotyped donors of the cohort, an average of around 240,000 unique TCR beta nucleotide sequences were sequenced per donor, roughly 20% of them non-productive. In the later analysis, no new phenotypic data were used to find candidate immune exposures; instead, reliance was placed on TCR beta sequences and their occurrence across donors. All discovery cohort repertoires had been generated on a single sequencing platform. The study profiled the T cell repertoires of 500 to 800 subjects by immunosequencing and related them to cytomegalovirus serostatus. High-throughput TCR immunosequencing, statistical association of individual TCRs with disease status, and machine learning were combined to predict cytomegalovirus infection status. Among the roughly 400 genotyped donors, approximately 77% belonged to the genetic ancestry cluster associated with self-reported Caucasian donors. Typing coverage differed by locus: A, B, C, DRB1 and DQB1 were typed in about 620-630 donors, DQA1 in approximately 520, DPA1 in nearly 610, and DPB1 in about 450. General conclusions and limits of the study: According to a later genetic analysis, donors in an Asian-associated ancestry cluster had fewer N-insertions in productive TCRs than the roughly 700-donor mean. For the cohort, immune exposure information was limited to CMV serostatus. The authors suggested that the approach could potentially be generalized to other disease states and immunological phenotypes. Sequencing depth was assumed to be roughly uniform across donors in the presence/absence analyses, though that assumption may not hold. A later analysis associated about 17,000 TCR beta sequences with specific HLA alleles at a false discovery rate of 0.05. A group of highly shared sequence variants was considered likely to be a technical artifact of the sequencing pipeline. A few of the identified cytomegalovirus-associated TCR beta chains were confirmed in vitro to be specific for cytomegalovirus antigens. Because HLA typing was missing for some donors at each locus, association tests included only the typed subset. Linkage disequilibrium might explain the correlated functional status among segregating V segments, but an unknown experimental factor could not be ruled out. Across donors, most TCR sequences were observed very rarely, whereas some public TCRs were present in many individuals. A later analysis found that HLA-associated TCR beta chains were more clonally expanded and had lower generation probabilities than equally common non-associated chains. Assigning TCR associations to individual alleles was difficult when HLA alleles, especially DR and DQ, strongly co-occurred. V-gene and J-gene trimming of TCR beta chains was associated with a missense DCLRE1C variant in a later genetic analysis, and the association was replicated in an independent cohort. The classifier was reported to diagnose cytomegalovirus status with high specificity and sensitivity in both the original cohort and the validation cohort. Several of the top co-occurrence clusters appeared to be linked to parvovirus B19, influenza, CMV and Epstein-Barr virus, according to a later analysis. The cohort was sequenced for TCR beta chains only, and without alpha or paired-chain data the features that could be detected were limited. Because counts were too low, under 20 rarely observed V segments, including chromosome 9 orphons, were left out of the earlier analysis of approximately 580 of the donors. A further reported finding was that TCR beta sequences accurately predicted the HLA-A and HLA-B alleles for most subjects in the first cohort. The study gave a list of about 150 TCR beta chains associated with cytomegalovirus. In an earlier analysis of more than 450 of the donors, most TCR beta V segments were observed in productive rearrangements about 90% or about 30% of the time, broadly matching IMGT annotations. According to a later analysis, most CMV-associated TCR beta chains appeared to be HLA-restricted, and the HLA associations seemed to be driven largely by CMV exposure. In a later analysis, the rate of TCR association differed among HLA loci, with DRB1 alleles having the most associated TCRs and HLA-C alleles having the fewest.

In total, roughly 710 healthy bone marrow donors made up the cohort. At the time of sampling, all cohort members were nominally healthy, though unrecorded immune exposures were likely present. The donor was CMV seropositive and belonged to the group of 250 to 350 seropositive cohort members. Each donor provided a peripheral blood sample, and peripheral blood mononuclear cells were used for TCR beta sequencing. The Qiagen DNeasy Blood Extraction Kit was used to extract genomic DNA from the blood cell samples. A remark on this clone: Its antigen has not been determined. Per-nucleotide qualities are absent, and no much larger clonotype sits a single base away.

Receptor amplification or capture employed the immunoSEQ multiplex PCR assay. The multiplex PCR relied on a mix of 60 forward primers for TCR Vbeta segments and 13 reverse primers for TCR Jbeta segments. A multiplex PCR assay on genomic DNA amplified the CDR3 region of rearranged TCR beta genes. Amplified TCR beta libraries were sequenced as 87-base-pair reads on the Illumina HiSeq System. The paper's data handling went like this. Across the 600 to 700 repertoires, a later analysis counted some 80 million unique TCR beta chains, roughly 11 million of which were shared by at least two donors. A nearest-neighbor algorithm error-corrected the raw reads and collapsed the reads into unique sequences, merging closely related sequences to remove PCR and sequencing errors. V, D and J gene segments were assigned by aligning CDR3 sequences to IMGT reference sequences. Each retained sequence needed at least a six-nucleotide match to both a V gene segment and a J gene segment. Rearrangements were classified as productive when the CDR3 lacked stop codons and remained in frame with V and J, and all other rearrangements were classified as non-productive. CDR3 was defined according to IMGT convention as the region running from the second conserved V-encoded cysteine to the conserved J-encoded phenylalanine. The earlier analysis of about 640 of the donors excluded any sequence lacking an unambiguous match to a single V gene segment. In an earlier analysis of a few hundred of the donors, V segments were called functional above 56.7% productive rearrangements and were called segregating when the between-donor standard deviation exceeded 5%. A statistical classification framework was built to diagnose cytomegalovirus status from the catalog of TCR beta chain sequences. In a later analysis, V and J genes were assigned by comparing TCR nucleotide sequences against IMGT/GENE-DB human TR gene sequences. A later analysis assigned CDR3 sequences and most-parsimonious VDJ recombination scenarios with the TCRdist pipeline. A later analysis defined each TCR beta chain by its CDR3 amino acid sequence plus V-gene family, and excluded reads lacking a unique V-gene family. To address suspected cross-contamination and a sequencing artifact, a later analysis removed over 500 highly shared, low-generation-probability nucleotide sequences. In a later analysis, a clonal expansion index for each public chain was calculated from normalized within-repertoire ranks of inferred template counts. Generation probabilities in a later analysis came from a VDJ recombination model fitted to out-of-frame rearrangements, and those results were checked against IGoR. Hypergeometric tests were used in a later analysis to score TCR-TCR, TCR-HLA and TCR-CMV co-occurrence, with a repertoire-size bias correction applied to the TCR pairs. In a later analysis, false discovery rates were estimated by permuting HLA or CMV assignments 20 times. In a later analysis, co-occurring TCRs were grouped using DBSCAN, and TCRdist sequence similarity was added for clustering within HLA-allele-positive subsets. Repertoires with fewer than 30,000 or more than 120,000 public chains were left out of co-occurrence clustering, as were a few repertoires with anomalous nucleotide sharing. This immuneACCESS table, as held by TCRdb, lists in-frame sequences with V and J called but not all clones. Of the missing ones, under half trace to an unresolved V gene in checked studies; the others have no known cause. From that table come the V and J calls and clone size; the DNA was used to work out D and trimming. This sample comprises roughly 110,000 clones, around 75% of them detected only once. 2.5% to 3% of the sample lies in the top ten.

The specimen sequenced was PBMCs. This sequence was found in a male donor in good health and CMV-seropositive.

The sequenced DNA: TGTGCCAGCAGTCCGACAGTCTTTTCCGGGGAGCTGTTTTTT. Translated, this is CASSPTVFSGELFF. Rearrangement joined TRBV28 to TRBJ2-2, with a tentative D gene TRBD1 over 5 matching bases. CDR1 and CDR2, per the germline V gene, are MDHEN and SYDVKM. V lost 5 bases and J lost 6 bases; the stretch between them is 13 bases long. The CDR3 contains 14 residues, cysteine and phenylalanine counted. CDR3 DNA is the only sequence kept; it has 42 bases, read in frame from the first base.